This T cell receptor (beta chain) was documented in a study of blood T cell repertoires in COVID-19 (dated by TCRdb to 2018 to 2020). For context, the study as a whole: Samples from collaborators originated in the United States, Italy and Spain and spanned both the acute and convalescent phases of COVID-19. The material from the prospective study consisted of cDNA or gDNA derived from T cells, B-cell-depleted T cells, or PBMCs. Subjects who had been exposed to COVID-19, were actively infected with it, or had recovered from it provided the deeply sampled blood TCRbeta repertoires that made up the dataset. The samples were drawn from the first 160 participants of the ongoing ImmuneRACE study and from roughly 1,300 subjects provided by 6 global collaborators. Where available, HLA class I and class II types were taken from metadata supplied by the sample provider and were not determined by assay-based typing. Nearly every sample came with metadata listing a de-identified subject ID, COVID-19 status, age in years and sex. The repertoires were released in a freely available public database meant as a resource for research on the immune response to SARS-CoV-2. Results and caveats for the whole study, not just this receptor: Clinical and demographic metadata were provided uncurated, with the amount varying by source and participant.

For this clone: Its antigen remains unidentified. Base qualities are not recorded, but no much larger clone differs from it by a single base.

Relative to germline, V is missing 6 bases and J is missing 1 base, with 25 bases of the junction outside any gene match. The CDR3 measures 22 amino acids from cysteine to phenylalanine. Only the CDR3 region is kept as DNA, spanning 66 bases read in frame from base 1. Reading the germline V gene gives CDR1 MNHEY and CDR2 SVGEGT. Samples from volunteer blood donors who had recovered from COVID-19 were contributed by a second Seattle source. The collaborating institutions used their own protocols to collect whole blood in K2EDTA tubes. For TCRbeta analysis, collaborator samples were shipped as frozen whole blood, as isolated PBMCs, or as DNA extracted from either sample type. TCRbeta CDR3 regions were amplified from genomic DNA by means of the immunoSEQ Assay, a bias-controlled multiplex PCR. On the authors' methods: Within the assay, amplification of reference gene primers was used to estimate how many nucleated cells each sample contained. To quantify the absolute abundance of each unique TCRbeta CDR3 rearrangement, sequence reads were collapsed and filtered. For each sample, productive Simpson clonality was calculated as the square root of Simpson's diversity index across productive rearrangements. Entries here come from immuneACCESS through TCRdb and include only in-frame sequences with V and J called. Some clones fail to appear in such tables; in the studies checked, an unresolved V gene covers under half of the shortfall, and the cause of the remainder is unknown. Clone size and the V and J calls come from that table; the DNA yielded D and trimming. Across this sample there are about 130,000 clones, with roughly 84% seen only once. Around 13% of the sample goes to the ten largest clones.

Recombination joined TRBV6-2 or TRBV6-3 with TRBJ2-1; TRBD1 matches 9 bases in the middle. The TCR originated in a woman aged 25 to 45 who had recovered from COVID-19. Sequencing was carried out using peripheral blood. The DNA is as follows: TGTGCCAGCAGCCGAGCCGGGGGGACAGGGAATATAGCTCCTGGGTCCTACAATGAGCAGTTCTTC. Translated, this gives CASSRAGGTGNIAPGSYNEQFF.